This T cell receptor beta chain was documented in a study of Ad26.COV2.S vaccination and SARS-CoV-2 variants. Looking at the study overall: Ad26.COV2.S given intramuscularly, once or twice 56 days apart.

The treatment: some 19 received Ad26.COV2.S at low or high dose, single or two shots; roughly 5 received placebo; per-sample allocation not given. All samples were drawn on day 63, counting from the first vaccine or placebo injection. In Boston, an adult donor aged 18-55 years took part. TCRdb's table, derived via immunoSEQ multiplex PCR, lists solely in-frame clones and lacks some. The table shows hundreds of thousands of clones, with approximately 84% occurring only once. In germline, CDR1 is MDHEN, CDR2 SYDVKM. The CDR3 covers 15 residues. Trimming left V 1 base short and J 6 bases short, with 13 bases between.

The sequence was obtained from a person aged 18-60 years who received the Ad26.COV2.S COVID-19 vaccine or a placebo. J is TRBJ2-1 and V is TRBV28; perhaps TRBD1 as D (5 bases). Sequencing used peripheral blood, obtained in a trial of Ad26.COV2.S vaccine versus placebo. The CDR3 DNA is TGTGCCAGCAGTTTATCTGGACAAAAGACCAATGAGCAGTTCTTC. Translation: CASSLSGQKTNEQFF.